These 28 T cell receptor beta chains were all obtained from the same sample, sequenced in a study of Ad26.COV2.S vaccination and SARS-CoV-2 variants. The repertoire was sequenced with immunoSEQ multiplex PCR; TCRdb's copy has only in-frame clones and lacks some. This repertoire shows some 320,000 clones, roughly 84% found once; its top ten account for roughly 1.9%. The treatment here: 15 to 20 received Ad26.COV2.S at low or high dose, single or two shots; about 5 received placebo; per-sample allocation not given. The study sampled participants on day 63 after the first vaccine or placebo injection. The source was peripheral blood, collected in a trial of Ad26.COV2.S vaccine versus placebo. The receptor set was obtained from a person aged 18-60 years who received the Ad26.COV2.S COVID-19 vaccine or a placebo.

The rearrangement links TRBV14 to TRBJ1-4; 8 nucleotides line up with TRBD1. Germline values: CDR1 SGHDN, CDR2 FVKESK. The V gene end was trimmed by 0 bases and the J gene end by 8 bases; junction bases not matched to a gene: 5. The CDR3 covers 15 residues. The CDR3, as DNA: TGTGCCAGCAGCCAAGATCCAACAGGGGGAGAAAAACTGTTTTTT. It is translated as CASSQDPTGGEKLFF.

This chain joins TRBV6-2 or TRBV6-3 and TRBJ2-1; D unresolved. CDR3 size: 15 residues. Germline V gene sequence: CDR1 MNHEY, CDR2 SVGEGT. Trimming shortened V by 6 bases and J by 4 bases, and 16 bases separated the two germline ends. This CDR3 reads CASSSTTLVYNEQFF. The CDR3 DNA reads as TGTGCCAGCAGCTCTACTACCCTCGTTTACAATGAGCAGTTCTTC.

The J gene is TRBJ2-5, the V gene TRBV19; D ambiguous. The CDR3 is 15 amino acids. The germline gives CDR1 LNHDA, CDR2 SQIVND (reference sequence). V dropped 1 base and J dropped 0 bases, with 9 bases sitting between them. The CDR3 coding sequence is TGTGCCAGTAGTATAGTCGAAGGGTACCAAGAGACCCAGTACTTC. Its protein is CASSIVEGYQETQYF.

There are a few counts of this clone. The J gene is TRBJ2-7, the V gene TRBV19; the D gene is possibly TRBD1 (6 bases). Germline V gene lookup returns CDR1 LNHDA and CDR2 SQIVND (reference sequence). This CDR3 contains 15 residues. V lost 0 bases and J lost 2, with 11 bases in between. In DNA, the CDR3 is TGTGCCAGTAGTATAGAGTGGACAGAAACCTACGAGCAGTACTTC. As protein: CASSIEWTETYEQYF.

The chain recombines TRBV4-3 with TRBJ1-1; D is possibly TRBD1 (6 bases). This CDR3 spans 15 amino acids. V lost 0 bases, J lost 2 bases, and 10 bases lay in between. CDR1 LGHNA and CDR2 YSLEER come from the germline V gene. The CDR3 nucleotides read TGCGCCAGCAGCCAAGATTACGGGGGCAACACTGAAGCTTTCTTT. It is translated as CASSQDYGGNTEAFF.

This clone was observed a single time. CDR3 region: CASSLPASGNYGYTF. The DNA of the CDR3 is TGTGCCAGCAGTTTACCCGCGAGCGGGAACTATGGCTACACCTTC. This sequence joins TRBV28 and TRBJ1-2; D is unresolved. The CDR3 contains 15 residues. Trimming cost V 2 bases and J 2 bases, with 12 bases left between them. Looked up from germline, CDR1 is MDHEN and CDR2 is SYDVKM.

This chain links TRBV7-3 with TRBJ2-2; D might be TRBD2 (5 bases). V was cut by 1 base and J by 4 bases, with 13 bases left in between. The CDR3 contains 16 residues. Germline V gene lookup returns CDR1 SGHTA and CDR2 FQGTGA. CDR3 residues: CASSLNAAGSTGELFF. The CDR3 DNA reads TGTGCCAGCAGCTTAAACGCCGCTGGGAGCACCGGGGAGCTGTTTTTT.

This chain joins TRBV5-6 and TRBJ1-1, with D uncertain. The germline CDR1 and CDR2 sequences are SGHDT and YYEEEE. This CDR3 is 16 amino acids long. V lost 4 bases and J 0 bases, leaving 16 bases between the germline ends. The CDR3 DNA is TGTGCCAGCAGCGGAACGACGACGAATGTGAACACTGAAGCTTTCTTT. It is translated as CASSGTTTNVNTEAFF.

This chain joins TRBV20-1 and TRBJ1-2; TRBD1 might be the D (5 bases). V was cut by 5 bases and J by 7 bases, with 5 bases left in between. The CDR3 consists of 9 residues. The V gene's germline CDR1 is DFQATT and CDR2 SNEGSKA (reference sequence). The CDR3 DNA reads TGCAGTGCTCAGGGTGGCTACACCTTC. Its translation is CSAQGGYTF.

V usage is TRBV30 and J usage is TRBJ1-1; 8 bases align to TRBD1. The V segment lost 5 bases and the J segment 3 bases; nucleotides outside the gene matches: 2. CDR1 GTSNPN and CDR2 SVGIG come from the germline V gene (reference sequence). The CDR3 loop spans 12 amino acids. CDR3 residues: CAWGQGHTEAFF. The CDR3 nucleotides read TGTGCCTGGGGACAGGGCCACACTGAAGCTTTCTTT.

This clone has just a few counts. This chain connects TRBV7-9 to TRBJ1-3, with unresolved D. The germline gives CDR1 SEHNR, CDR2 FQNEAQ (reference sequence). This CDR3 has 14 amino acids. Trimming took off 2 bases at V and 0 bases at J, with 5 bases between the two ends. The CDR3 DNA is TGTGCCAGCAGCTTAACAAGCTCTGGAAACACCATATATTTT. The encoded protein is CASSLTSSGNTIYF.

The chain joins TRBV4-3 to TRBJ2-3, with 15 bases identical to TRBD2. The ends lost 4 bases at V and 3 bases at J; junction bases unmatched: 5. The CDR3 runs 17 residues. Germline-derived CDR1 and CDR2 are LGHNA and YSLEER. CDR3: CASSRTSGGAGTDTQYF. CDR3 in DNA: TGCGCCAGCAGCCGGACTAGCGGGGGGGCCGGTACAGATACGCAGTATTTT.

V and J are TRBV9 and TRBJ2-1; 9 bases agree with TRBD2. Germline V gives CDR1 SGDLS, CDR2 YYNGEE. This CDR3 comprises 18 residues. Trimming cost V 4 bases and J 4 bases; bases outside gene matches: 15. CDR3 sequence: CASSQPSGGFDRYNEQFF. DNA for the CDR3: TGTGCCAGCAGCCAGCCAAGCGGGGGGTTCGATCGTTACAATGAGCAGTTCTTC.

The gene calls are TRBV18 and TRBJ1-4, with D unresolved. Per germline, CDR1 KGHSH and CDR2 LQKENI. CDR3 length equals 14 residues. V shed 0 bases and J shed 7 bases, with 9 bases lying between them. The CDR3 DNA reads as TGTGCCAGCTCACCACCGTCCGGGATTGAAAAACTGTTTTTT. It translates to CASSPPSGIEKLFF.

The chain is built from TRBV7-8 and TRBJ1-1; maybe TRBD1 (6 bases). Trimming cost V 5 bases and J 5 bases, with 15 bases left between them. This CDR3 comprises 14 residues. Germline V gives CDR1 SGHVS, CDR2 FQNEAQ. The CDR3 sequence is CASSRAGTKTEAFF. The CDR3 coding sequence is TGTGCCAGCAGCCGAGCCGGGACAAAAACTGAAGCTTTCTTT.

The CDR3 region has the DNA TGTGCCAGCAGTTCCCGCACACCGAACACTGAAGCTTTCTTT. As protein: CASSSRTPNTEAFF. The chain uses TRBV7-2 and TRBJ1-1; D remains unclear. Deletions cut 6 bases from V and 1 base from J, with 12 bases between. Germline CDR1 SGHTA, CDR2 FQGNSA. The CDR3 covers 14 residues.

J is TRBJ1-5 and V is TRBV19; 8 bases agree with TRBD1. The CDR3 totals 17 residues. CDR1 LNHDA and CDR2 SQIVND come from the germline V gene (reference sequence). J lost 2 bases, V lost 7 bases, and 13 bases had no gene match. The DNA of the CDR3 is TGTGCCAGTACCGGGACAGGAGGTAGAGGGGGCAATCAGCCCCAGCATTTT. Amino acids: CASTGTGGRGGNQPQHF.

This clone appeared a single time. V is TRBV7-9 and J is TRBJ1-2, with D possibly matching TRBD1 (5 bases). The CDR3 is 14 amino acids. Germline V gives CDR1 SEHNR, CDR2 FQNEAQ (reference sequence). The ends were cut back, 3 bases at V and 6 bases at J, with 14 bases in the middle. The CDR3, as DNA: TGTGCCAGCAGCTTGGACACAGACGTTAATGGCTACACCTTC. Amino acids: CASSLDTDVNGYTF.

This clone was observed a handful of times. This chain uses TRBV24-1 with TRBJ2-2; TRBD1 might be the D (6 bases). This CDR3 comprises 13 residues. V was trimmed by 6 bases and J by 6 bases, leaving 10 bases between them. The germline V gene encodes CDR1 KGHDR and CDR2 SFDVKD. This CDR3 is CATSSRQAGELFF. The CDR3 DNA sequence: TGTGCCACCAGTTCCCGACAGGCCGGGGAGCTGTTTTTT.

The chain links TRBV19 to TRBJ1-2, with 9 bases lining up with TRBD1. The CDR3 spans 15 residues. Trimming took 3 bases from V and 3 from J; bases not matched to a gene: 5. Germline lookup yields CDR1 LNHDA and CDR2 SQIVND (reference sequence). Here the CDR3 reads CASSIYDRGDYGYTF. As DNA, the CDR3 is TGTGCCAGTAGTATTTACGACAGGGGGGACTATGGCTACACCTTC.

There are a few counts of this clone. V gene TRBV5-1 combines with J gene TRBJ1-2; 7 nucleotides align to TRBD1. Germline assignment: CDR1 SGHRS and CDR2 YFSETQ. The CDR3 contains 14 residues. Trimming took 3 bases from V and 4 from J; bases not matched to a gene: 6. The CDR3, as DNA: TGCGCCAGCAGCTCAAAGACAGGGAGCTATGGCTACACCTTC. The encoded protein is CASSSKTGSYGYTF. Full variable domain (missing parts from reference TRBV5-1 and TRBJ1-2): KAGVTQTPRYLIKTRGQQVTLSCSPISGHRSVSWYQQTPGQGLQFLFEYFSETQRNKGNFPGRFSGRQFSNSRSEMNVSTLELGDSALYLCASSSKTGSYGYTFGSGTRLTVV.

As concerns this clone: The sample carries other DNA sequences with the same CDR3. The chain recombines TRBV19 with TRBJ1-5; 7 bases are a match to TRBD1. J lost 1 base, V lost 6 bases, and 3 bases had no gene match. CDR3 size: 14 residues. Germline V gene lookup returns CDR1 LNHDA and CDR2 SQIVND (reference sequence). This CDR3 reads CASRTGSSNQPQHF. As DNA, the CDR3 is TGTGCCAGTAGGACAGGGTCGAGCAATCAGCCCCAGCATTTT.

The chain carries TRBV4-1 and TRBJ2-5; D is ambiguous. CDR3 size: 16 residues. CDR1 is MGHRA, CDR2 YSYEKL, per germline. V lost 2 bases to trimming and J lost 4 bases, with 17 bases between them. The CDR3 DNA follows: TGCGCCAGCAGCCAACAAACGTCTTCACGGAGAGAGACCCAGTACTTC. As protein: CASSQQTSSRRETQYF.

The rearrangement uses TRBV2 and TRBJ1-2; TRBD1 matches at 9 bases. J gave up 6 bases and V 5 bases, and 13 bases lay outside the gene matches. Germline V gene data show CDR1 as SNHLY and CDR2 as FYNNEI. This CDR3 is 16 amino acids long. CDR3 DNA: TGTGCCAGCAGTCGTGAGCCGGGACAGGGTAGTAATGGCTACACCTTC. It is translated as CASSREPGQGSNGYTF.

V and J are TRBV6-2 or TRBV6-3 and TRBJ1-5, with 7 bases lining up with TRBD1. The germline CDR1 and CDR2 sequences are MNHEY and SVGEGT. The junction had 12 bases not matched to a gene; V was cut back by 4 bases and J by 0 bases. CDR3 length: 18 amino acids. The CDR3 DNA follows: TGTGCCAGCAGTTCGCGGTGGGCCAGGGGGTATAGCAATCAGCCCCAGCATTTT. Its protein is CASSSRWARGYSNQPQHF.

The V call is TRBV6-5, the J call TRBJ1-1; 7 nucleotides line up with TRBD1. The V gene end was trimmed by 5 bases and the J gene end by 5 bases; junction bases not matched to a gene: 8. Germline values: CDR1 MNHEY, CDR2 SVGAGI. The CDR3 sequence is 14 residues long. The CDR3 nucleotides read TGTGCCAGCAGTCTTACAGGGGTTTGGACTGAAGCTTTCTTT. Its translation: CASSLTGVWTEAFF.

This chain connects TRBV7-9 to TRBJ2-2; D may match TRBD1 or TRBD2 (5 bases each). CDR3 length: 15 amino acids. The germline V gene has CDR1 SEHNR and CDR2 FQNEAQ (reference sequence). V was shortened by 4 bases and J by 6 bases, with 15 bases between the two germline ends. Here the CDR3 DNA reads TGTGCCAGCAGCTATTCAGGGAGTATTCCCGGGGAGCTGTTTTTT. Protein: CASSYSGSIPGELFF.

The chain carries TRBV7-9 and TRBJ1-6; TRBD1 matches 7 bases. CDR1 is SEHNR, CDR2 FQNEAQ, per germline (reference sequence). The CDR3 covers 15 residues. The junction had 9 bases not matched to a gene; V was cut back by 4 bases and J by 9 bases. Here the CDR3 reads CASSSRQGHLSPLHF. The CDR3 DNA follows: TGTGCCAGCAGCTCCCGACAGGGACACCTTTCACCCCTCCACTTT.